The 24 T cell receptor beta chains below come from one sample, sequenced in a study of identical twins. TCRdb reanalysed the 5' RACE reads using MiXCR and keeps one entry per CDR3 protein. Of 200,000 to 300,000 distinct CDR3 sequences listed, 7% to 8.5% are singletons. These data were also filed under a second study, of yellow fever vaccine responses in identical twins.

Sequenced input: CD8+ T cells sorted from blood. The receptors come from a woman between 18 and 29 years old in good health.

This clonotype was counted many times. The V and J genes are TRBV3-1 and TRBJ2-1; 12 bases are shared with TRBD2. This CDR3 contains 15 residues. The trim removed 6 bases at V and 7 bases at J, leaving 7 bases unmatched. Germline V gives CDR1 LGHDT, CDR2 YNNKEL (reference sequence). The CDR3 loop reads CASRRLAGELNEQFF. The DNA for the CDR3 is TGTGCCAGCAGACGACTAGCGGGAGAACTGAATGAGCAGTTCTTC.

The chain couples TRBV6-1 to TRBJ1-2; a possible D gene is TRBD1 (6 bases). Germline V gene data show CDR1 as MNHNS and CDR2 as SASEGT. The V gene lost 5 bases and the J gene lost 7 bases, with 20 bases spanning the gap. The CDR3 has 15 residues. Here the CDR3 reads CASSPNLQGVGGYTF. In DNA, the CDR3 is TGTGCCAGCAGTCCCAACTTACAGGGAGTCGGTGGCTACACCTTC.

This clonotype was seen repeatedly, ten times or more. The V gene is TRBV15, the J gene TRBJ1-5; D ambiguous. Per the germline V gene, CDR1 is LNHNV and CDR2 is YYDKDF (reference sequence). Trimming left V 6 bases short and J 1 base short, with 13 bases between. The CDR3 is made up of 15 amino acids. CDR3 sequence (DNA): TGTGCCACCAGTCCGGACTCTCACAGCAATCAGCCCCAGCATTTT. It translates to CATSPDSHSNQPQHF.

This clonotype was seen a few times. This chain joins TRBV4-1 and TRBJ2-2; D is unclear. V lost 4 bases and J 1 base, leaving 10 bases between the germline ends. The germline V gene has CDR1 MGHRA and CDR2 YSYEKL. There are 15 residues in the CDR3. Here the CDR3 DNA reads TGCGCCAGCAGCCCCTCCGGCGTGAACACCGGGGAGCTGTTTTTT. Amino acid sequence: CASSPSGVNTGELFF.

This clonotype came up a few times. The chain links TRBV20-1 to TRBJ2-7; 8 positions match TRBD1. The germline gives CDR1 DFQATT, CDR2 SNEGSKA (reference sequence). This CDR3 region has 16 residues. The trim removed 1 base at V and 2 bases at J, leaving 10 bases unmatched. The CDR3 protein is CSARGRGTGGPYEQYV. The CDR3 DNA reads TGCAGTGCTAGAGGCCGTGGGACAGGAGGACCCTACGAGCAGTACGTC.

The chain joins TRBV5-1 to TRBJ1-2; TRBD1 matches at 7 bases. The CDR3 runs to 15 residues. J gave up 2 bases and V 2 bases, and 6 bases lay outside the gene matches. Germline V lookup: CDR1 SGHRS, CDR2 YFSETQ. DNA of the CDR3: TGCGCCAGCAGCTTAAGCTCGGGACAGAACTATGGCTACACCTTC. It encodes CASSLSSGQNYGYTF.

The rearrangement uses TRBV6-2 or TRBV6-3 and TRBJ2-7, with D possibly matching TRBD2 (7 bases). There are 11 residues in the CDR3. Germline CDR1 is MNHEY and CDR2 is SVGEGT. Trimming removed 8 bases from V and 7 bases from J, with 12 bases in between. For the CDR3, the DNA is TGTGCCAGCGAGGGGGGGCATGAGCAGTACTTC. It encodes CASEGGHEQYF.

Many counts were recorded for this clonotype. J is TRBJ2-1 and V is TRBV29-1; 10 bases fit TRBD2. The ends lost 4 bases at V and 4 bases at J; junction bases unmatched: 4. Germline assignment: CDR1 SQVTM and CDR2 ANQGSEA. This CDR3 region has 14 residues. CDR3 bases: TGCAGCGTTGTATCGGGACTAGCGTACAATGAGCAGTTCTTC. This translates into CSVVSGLAYNEQFF.

This clonotype was seen repeatedly, ten times or more. The chain uses TRBV7-9 and TRBJ1-1, with 8 bases identical to TRBD1. Germline CDR1 SEHNR, CDR2 FQNEAQ (reference sequence). The CDR3 has 16 amino acids. Trimming took 1 base from V and 4 from J; bases not matched to a gene: 8. The CDR3 bases are TGTGCCAGCAGCTTAGGTCGGACAGGGTTCGCCACTGAAGCTTTCTTT. It encodes CASSLGRTGFATEAFF.

The chain uses TRBV11-1 and TRBJ2-5; 11 nucleotides match TRBD2. The CDR3 has 16 amino acids. V trimming: 1 base; J trimming: 5 bases; junction bases outside the gene matches: 6. Per germline, CDR1 SGHAT and CDR2 FQDESV (reference sequence). The CDR3 loop reads CASSLGLTSGEETQYF. The CDR3 DNA reads as TGTGCCAGCAGCTTAGGCCTGACTAGCGGGGAGGAGACCCAGTACTTC.

In this sample, this clonotype turned up many times. The chain recombines TRBV12-3 or TRBV12-4 with TRBJ2-3; D perhaps matches TRBD2 (6 bases). Trimming left V 4 bases short and J 0 bases short, with 11 bases between. CDR3 length: 15 amino acids. This chain's CDR3 is CASSSGDSSTDTQYF. The CDR3 DNA is TGTGCCAGCAGTTCGGGGGACTCGAGCACAGATACGCAGTATTTT.

In its sample, this clonotype was seen many times. The chain is built from TRBV5-6 and TRBJ1-5; 7 nucleotides match TRBD1. The CDR3 runs 15 residues. The trim removed 2 bases at V and 2 bases at J, leaving 4 bases unmatched. CDR1 SGHDT and CDR2 YYEEEE come from the germline V gene. The CDR3 is CASSFGGGGNQPQHF. The DNA for the CDR3 is TGTGCCAGCAGCTTTGGAGGGGGCGGCAATCAGCCCCAGCATTTT.

This clonotype was seen a few times. The rearrangement links TRBV10-2 to TRBJ2-5; 10 nucleotides line up with TRBD1. CDR3 length: 15 amino acids. The germline V gene encodes CDR1 WSHSY and CDR2 SAAADI. The V and J ends lost 4 bases and 1 base, in that order; junction bases with no gene match: 3. The CDR3 nucleotides read TGCGCCAGCAGTGTGGGACAGGGGTTCCAAGAGACCCAGTACTTC. It yields the protein CASSVGQGFQETQYF.

This chain connects TRBV5-5 to TRBJ2-7, with D perhaps matching TRBD2 (5 bases). CDR3 length equals 13 residues. Trimming removed 4 bases from V and 6 bases from J, with 14 bases in between. The V gene's germline CDR1 is SGHKS and CDR2 YYEKEE (reference sequence). CDR3 bases: TGTGCCAGCAGCCCTGGACTGGGCTGCGAGCAGTACGTC. Its protein product is CASSPGLGCEQYV.

The chain has TRBV7-9 and TRBJ2-3; D remains unclear. The CDR3 runs to 15 residues. V was pared by 2 bases and J by 0 bases, with 9 bases between. CDR1 SEHNR and CDR2 FQNEAQ come from the germline V gene (reference sequence). The CDR3 loop reads CASSLRRSSTDTQYF. CDR3 nucleotides: TGTGCCAGCAGCTTAAGGCGATCTAGCACAGATACGCAGTATTTT.

The chain couples TRBV4-2 to TRBJ2-3, with D perhaps matching TRBD1 (6 bases). Germline CDR1 and CDR2: LGHNA and YNFKEQ. Trimming removed 4 bases at V and 6 bases at J, with 26 bases between. The CDR3 runs 18 residues. The CDR3 loop reads CASSPPQGRQDLGDTQYF. The DNA for the CDR3 is TGTGCCAGCAGCCCCCCCCAGGGGCGGCAAGATCTCGGGGATACGCAGTATTTT.

The chain is built from TRBV6-6 and TRBJ1-2; D is undetermined. This CDR3 region has 13 residues. Deletions cut 0 bases from V and 8 bases from J, with 10 bases between. CDR1 is MNHNY, CDR2 SVGAGI, per germline (reference sequence). CDR3 loop: CASSYSWGDGYTF. The DNA for the CDR3 is TGTGCCAGCAGTTACTCATGGGGAGACGGCTACACCTTC.

This chain connects TRBV11-2 to TRBJ2-2, with D tentatively TRBD1 or TRBD2 (6 bases each). CDR3 length: 13 amino acids. Trimming took off 4 bases at V and 8 bases at J, with 11 bases between the two ends. The germline gives CDR1 SGHAT, CDR2 FQNNGV. The CDR3 protein is CASSSQGRGELFF. Here the CDR3 DNA reads TGTGCCAGCAGCTCTCAGGGGAGGGGGGAGCTGTTTTTT. The full variable domain, completed using reference TRBV11-2 and TRBJ2-2, is EAGVAQSPRYKIIEKRQSVAFWCNPISGHATLYWYQQILGQGPKLLIQFQNNGVVDDSQLPKDRFSAERLKGVDSTLKIQPAKLEDSAVYLCASSSQGRGELFFGEGSRLTVL.

In this sample, this clonotype turned up a few times. V and J are TRBV12-3 or TRBV12-4 and TRBJ1-4; D gene unclear. The germline V and J ends were trimmed by 3 bases and 2 bases, with 4 bases remaining between them. CDR3 size: 13 residues. As DNA, the CDR3 is TGTGCCAGCAGTTTTGGTACTAATGAAAAACTGTTTTTT. This encodes CASSFGTNEKLFF.

The gene calls are TRBV12-3 or TRBV12-4 and TRBJ2-7, with D uncertain. The CDR3 sequence is 16 residues long. The V and J ends lost 1 base and 3 bases respectively, with 16 bases between them. CDR3 sequence reads: CASSLGAIVLDYEQYV. CDR3 coding DNA: TGTGCCAGCAGTTTAGGGGCCATCGTCCTAGACTACGAGCAGTACGTC.

The CDR3 reads CASSEVRTSGTSTDTQYF. In DNA, the CDR3 is TGTGCCAGCAGCGAGGTCCGGACTAGCGGAACTAGCACAGATACGCAGTATTTT. This chain connects TRBV7-6 to TRBJ2-3; 10 bases map to TRBD2. V trimming: 5 bases; J trimming: 0 bases; junction bases outside the gene matches: 11. Germline V lookup: CDR1 SGHVS, CDR2 FNYEAQ. CDR3 length: 18 amino acids.

This clonotype occurred a few times. The chain combines TRBV7-6 with TRBJ2-2; no clear D. The CDR3 contains 12 residues. The germline V and J ends were trimmed by 6 bases and 5 bases, with 7 bases remaining between them. Looked up from germline, CDR1 is SGHVS and CDR2 is FNYEAQ. The CDR3 sequence is CASRAPTGELFF. Written as DNA, the CDR3 is TGTGCCAGCAGGGCCCCTACCGGGGAGCTGTTTTTT.

This clonotype was observed at least ten times. CDR3 region: CASTFTGPQHF. The CDR3, as DNA: TGTGCCAGTACATTTACCGGGCCCCAGCATTTT. The chain recombines TRBV12-3 or TRBV12-4 with TRBJ1-5, with no clear D. Trimming took off 9 bases at V and 9 bases at J, with 12 bases between the two ends. The CDR3 sequence is 11 residues long.

The CDR3 DNA reads TGTGCCAGCAGCGGCGGGGGGACCCCATCCTACGAGCAGTACGTC. Protein sequence: CASSGGGTPSYEQYV. The chain has TRBV11-2 and TRBJ2-7; TRBD2 agrees at 8 bases. Germline lookup yields CDR1 SGHAT and CDR2 FQNNGV. The CDR3 runs to 15 residues. The V gene end was trimmed by 5 bases and the J gene end by 1 base; junction bases not matched to a gene: 7.